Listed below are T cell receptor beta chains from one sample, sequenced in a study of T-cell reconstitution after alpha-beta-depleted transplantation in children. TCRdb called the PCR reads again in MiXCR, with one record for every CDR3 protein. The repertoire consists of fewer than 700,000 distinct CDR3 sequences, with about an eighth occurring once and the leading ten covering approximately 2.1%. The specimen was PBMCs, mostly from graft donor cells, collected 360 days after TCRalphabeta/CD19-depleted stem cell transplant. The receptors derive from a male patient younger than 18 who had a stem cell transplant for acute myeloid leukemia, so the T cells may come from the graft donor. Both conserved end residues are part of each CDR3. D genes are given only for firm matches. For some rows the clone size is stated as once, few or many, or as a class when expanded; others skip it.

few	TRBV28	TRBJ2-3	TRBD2	CASSITGTSGTDTQYF	TGTGCCAGCAGTATTACGGGGACTAGCGGTACAGATACGCAGTATTTT
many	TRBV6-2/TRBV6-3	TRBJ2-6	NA	CASTDTLLSGANVLTF	TGTGCCAGCACAGACACCCTTCTCTCTGGGGCCAACGTCCTGACTTTC
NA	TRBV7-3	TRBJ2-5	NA	CASSSDLKTQYF	TGTGCCAGCAGCTCCGACTTAAAGACCCAGTACTTC
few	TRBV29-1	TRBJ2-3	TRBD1	CSAATGVDTQYF	TGCAGCGCCGCGACAGGGGTAGATACGCAGTATTTT
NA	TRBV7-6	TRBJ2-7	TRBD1	CASSLNRGSEQYF	TGTGCCAGCAGTCTCAACAGGGGATCAGAGCAGTACTTC
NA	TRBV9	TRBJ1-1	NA	CASSVGGANTEAFF	TGTGCCAGCAGCGTAGGCGGAGCGAACACTGAAGCTTTCTTT
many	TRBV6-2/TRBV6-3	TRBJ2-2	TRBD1	CASISDRFTGELFF	TGTGCCAGCATTTCGGACAGGTTCACCGGGGAGCTGTTTTTT
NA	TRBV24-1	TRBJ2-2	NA	CATSRVWTDRPGELFF	TGTGCCACCAGTAGAGTCTGGACAGATCGCCCCGGGGAGCTGTTTTTT
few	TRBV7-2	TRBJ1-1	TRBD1	CASSLQRTGGTEAFF	TGTGCCAGCAGCTTACAGCGGACAGGTGGGACTGAAGCTTTCTTT
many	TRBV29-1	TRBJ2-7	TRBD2	CSVVGGDSYEQYF	TGCAGCGTTGTTGGGGGGGACTCCTACGAGCAGTACTTC
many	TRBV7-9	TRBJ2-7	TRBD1	CASSLGGQAAEQYF	TGTGCCAGCAGCTTAGGAGGACAGGCGGCCGAGCAGTACTTC
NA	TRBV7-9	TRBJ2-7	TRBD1	CASSPRQGTWEQYF	TGTGCCAGCAGCCCCCGACAGGGGACCTGGGAGCAGTACTTC
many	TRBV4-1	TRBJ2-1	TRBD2	CASSQGLAGTDEQFF	TGCGCCAGCAGCCAAGGACTAGCGGGAACAGATGAGCAGTTCTTC
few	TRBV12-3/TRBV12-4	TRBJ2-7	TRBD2	CASSEGLAGEGSYEQYF	TGTGCCAGCAGTGAGGGACTAGCGGGAGAGGGGTCCTACGAGCAGTACTTC
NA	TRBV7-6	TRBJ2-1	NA	CASSLAGATWRDNEQFF	TGTGCCAGCAGCTTAGCGGGGGCGACGTGGCGCGACAATGAGCAGTTCTTC
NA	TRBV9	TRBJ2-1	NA	CASSVGRSGRNGEQFF	TGTGCCAGCAGCGTAGGGAGAAGCGGTCGTAACGGTGAGCAGTTCTTC
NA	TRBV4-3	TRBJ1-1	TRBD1	CASSRDRVILMNTEAFF	TGCGCCAGCAGCCGAGACAGGGTGATTCTAATGAACACTGAAGCTTTCTTT
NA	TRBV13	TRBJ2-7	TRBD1	CASSFGPGQGFDEQYF	TGTGCCAGCAGCTTTGGCCCGGGACAGGGTTTCGACGAGCAGTACTTC
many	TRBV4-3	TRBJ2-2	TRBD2	CASSQDPGTSGRANTGELFF	TGCGCCAGCAGCCAAGATCCCGGGACTAGCGGGAGGGCCAACACCGGGGAGCTGTTTTTT
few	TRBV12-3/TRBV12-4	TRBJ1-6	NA	CASSSTGLRNSPLHF	TGTGCCAGCAGTTCGACGGGACTGCGCAATTCACCCCTCCACTTT
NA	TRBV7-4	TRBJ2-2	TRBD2	CASSLLGLAGKGYTGELFF	TGTGCCAGCAGCTTATTGGGACTAGCGGGAAAAGGTTACACCGGGGAGCTGTTTTTT
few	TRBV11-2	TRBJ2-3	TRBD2	CASTTPGLADLYTDTQYF	TGTGCCAGCACCACCCCGGGACTAGCGGACCTTTACACAGATACGCAGTATTTT
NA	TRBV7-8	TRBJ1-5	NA	CASSFEAWGSNQPQHF	TGTGCCAGCAGCTTCGAAGCGTGGGGAAGCAATCAGCCCCAGCATTTT
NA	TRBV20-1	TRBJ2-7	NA	CSARGLGRHPYEQYF	TGCAGTGCTAGAGGATTGGGACGACATCCCTACGAGCAGTACTTC
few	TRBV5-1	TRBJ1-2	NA	CASSLGDGSIGYTF	TGCGCCAGCAGCTTGGGAGACGGAAGTATTGGCTACACCTTC
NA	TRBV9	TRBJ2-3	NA	CASSVGSSGTDTQYF	TGTGCCAGCAGCGTAGGGTCCAGCGGCACAGATACGCAGTATTTT
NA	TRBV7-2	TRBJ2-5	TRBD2	CASSLASGGKQETQYF	TGTGCCAGCAGCTTAGCATCGGGGGGGAAACAAGAGACCCAGTACTTC
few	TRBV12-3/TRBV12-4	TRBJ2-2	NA	CASSPDRGYSGELFF	TGTGCCAGCAGTCCCGATCGGGGGTACTCCGGGGAGCTGTTTTTT
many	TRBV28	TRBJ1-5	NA	CASSSLGYQPQHF	TGTGCCAGCAGTTCATTGGGGTATCAGCCCCAGCATTTT
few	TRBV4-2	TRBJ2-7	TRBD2	CASSQERGLAGGYEQYF	TGTGCCAGCAGCCAAGAGAGGGGACTAGCGGGAGGTTACGAGCAGTACTTC
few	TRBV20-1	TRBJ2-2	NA	CSAPGAGELFF	TGCAGTGCTCCTGGTGCCGGGGAGCTGTTTTTT
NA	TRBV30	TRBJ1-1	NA	CAWNPGTTEAFF	TGTGCCTGGAACCCGGGTACCACTGAAGCTTTCTTT
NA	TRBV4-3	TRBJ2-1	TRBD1	CASSQDPDRGRNEQFF	TGCGCCAGCAGCCAAGATCCGGACAGGGGCCGCAATGAGCAGTTCTTC
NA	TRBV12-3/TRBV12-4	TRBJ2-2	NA	CASTPDGLGTGELFF	TGTGCCAGCACGCCCGATGGATTGGGTACCGGGGAGCTGTTTTTT
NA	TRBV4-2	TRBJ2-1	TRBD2	CASSRSGGAYNEQFF	TGTGCCAGCAGCCGAAGCGGGGGGGCCTACAATGAGCAGTTCTTC
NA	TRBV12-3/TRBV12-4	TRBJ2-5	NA	CASSFQTVTGVLGEETQYF	TGTGCCAGCAGTTTCCAGACAGTAACGGGAGTACTTGGGGAAGAGACCCAGTACTTC
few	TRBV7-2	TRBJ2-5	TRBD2	CASSPRGTSGSGETQYF	TGTGCCAGCAGCCCTAGGGGGACTAGCGGGAGTGGGGAGACCCAGTACTTC
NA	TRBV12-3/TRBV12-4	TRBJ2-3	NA	CASSGSSGLITDTQYF	TGTGCCAGCAGTGGGTCGTCAGGACTTATCACAGATACGCAGTATTTT
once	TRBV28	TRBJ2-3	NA	CASSLKWGTDTQYF	TGTGCCAGCAGTTTAAAGTGGGGCACAGATACGCAGTATTTT
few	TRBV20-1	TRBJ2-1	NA	CSATGSSYNEQFF	TGCAGTGCTACCGGAAGCTCCTACAATGAGCAGTTCTTC
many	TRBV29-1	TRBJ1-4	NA	CSVMSGATNEKLFF	TGCAGCGTTATGTCGGGTGCAACTAATGAAAAACTGTTTTTT